This T cell receptor (beta chain) was identified in a study of T cell responses to AZD1222 COVID-19 vaccine. The V gene lost 2 bases and the J gene lost 11 bases, with 21 bases spanning the gap. The CDR3 is made up of 15 amino acids. In germline, CDR1 is PRHDT, CDR2 FYEKMQ (reference sequence). Repertoires were generated with immunoSEQ multiplex PCR, while TCRdb's copy carries only in-frame clones and drops some. The sample carries about 110,000 clones, 94% recorded once. Sequencing was performed on peripheral blood, taken 28 days after the second AZD1222 dose. This sequence joins TRBV13 and TRBJ1-1, with D possibly matching TRBD1 (5 bases). The clonotype originates from an adult who received the AZD1222 COVID-19 vaccine. The CDR3 loop is CASSLLVGDGNGAFF. The CDR3 DNA sequence: TGTGCCAGCAGCTTATTGGTGGGGGACGGAAATGGGGCTTTCTTT.